This TCR beta chain was retrieved from a study of blood T cell repertoires in COVID-19. Across the study: Both acute and convalescent COVID-19 samples were obtained from the United States, Italy and Spain. Nucleic acid was either cDNA or gDNA, and it came from T cells, B-cell-depleted T cells, or PBMCs.

Under the authors' procedure: Estimated nucleated cell counts came from reference gene primer amplification. Libraries were prepared by immunoSEQ multiplex PCR; TCRdb keeps only in-frame clonotypes and omits some of them. D and trimming come from the DNA, and the V and J calls and clone size come from that table. Of roughly 160,000 clones listed, 70% to 90% were seen once; the top ten hold about 1%. This sequence was found in a middle-aged man with acute or convalescent COVID-19. Sequencing used peripheral blood.

DNA of the CDR3: TGTGCCAGCAGCCGCAAGTTACTCCTTGGCTCCTATAATTCACCCCTCCACTTT. It translates to CASSRKLLLGSYNSPLHF. This chain links TRBV28 with TRBJ1-6; D is undetermined. V lost 6 bases, J lost 0 bases, and 18 bases lay in between. CDR3 length equals 18 residues. Looked up from germline, CDR1 is MDHEN and CDR2 is SYDVKM. Full variable domain (remainder filled in from reference TRBV28 and TRBJ1-6): DVKVTQSSRYLVKRTGEKVFLECVQDMDHENMFWYRQDPGLGLRLIYFSYDVKMKEKGDIPEGYSVSREKKERFSLILESASTNQTSMYLCASSRKLLLGSYNSPLHFGNGTRLTVT.